Listed below are T cell receptor beta chains from one sample, sequenced in a study of T cell repertoires in cytomegalovirus infection. From the reads, TCRdb called clonotypes with MiXCR, one entry per CDR3 protein. This table holds roughly 920,000 distinct CDR3 sequences, roughly 30% found once. The antigens for these receptors are not known. This specimen was cultured CD8+ T cells from PBMCs, taken from culture after CMV antigen stimulation. The receptors stem from a human donor in good health (CMV status not recorded). Some clones in this sample may be carry-over from other donors' samples. Each CDR3 is given with its conserved first and last residue. Fields, in order: V gene, D gene, clone size, J gene, CDR3 DNA, CDR3 protein. A D gene is named only where the DNA matches it firmly. Part of the rows lack a size; the others show once, few, many or a class for expanded clones.

v_gene: TRBV10-3
d_gene: TRBD2
abundance: NA
j_gene: TRBJ2-1
CDR3nt: TGTGCCATCAGGGTACTAGCGGGGGACAATGAGCAGTTCTTC
CDR3aa: CAIRVLAGDNEQFF

v_gene: TRBV18
d_gene: TRBD2
abundance: NA
j_gene: TRBJ2-1
CDR3nt: TGTGCCAGCTCAACGGGATCTAGCGGGGTCAATGAGCAGTTCTTC
CDR3aa: CASSTGSSGVNEQFF

v_gene: TRBV7-9
d_gene: TRBD1
abundance: many
j_gene: TRBJ1-6
CDR3nt: TGTGCCAGCAGCAAGCAGGGGGAGGTTAATTCACCCCTCCACTTT
CDR3aa: CASSKQGEVNSPLHF

v_gene: TRBV7-9
d_gene: NA
abundance: few
j_gene: TRBJ1-1
CDR3nt: TGTGCCAGCAGCAATAGTCTATTTTCTGAAGCTTTCTTT
CDR3aa: CASSNSLFSEAFF

v_gene: TRBV6-5
d_gene: NA
abundance: NA
j_gene: TRBJ2-6
CDR3nt: TGTGCCAGCAGAGGTGCTGGGGCCAACGTCCTGACTTTC
CDR3aa: CASRGAGANVLTF

v_gene: TRBV7-2
d_gene: NA
abundance: NA
j_gene: TRBJ2-1
CDR3nt: TGTGCCAGCAGCTTAAGGGGGTTGGCGGTAGAATTGAATGAGCAGTTCTTC
CDR3aa: CASSLRGLAVELNEQFF

v_gene: TRBV7-6
d_gene: TRBD2
abundance: few
j_gene: TRBJ2-5
CDR3nt: TGTGCCAGCAGCTTAGAAGTTAGCGGGGGACTTCTAGGAGAGACCCAGTACTTC
CDR3aa: CASSLEVSGGLLGETQYF

v_gene: TRBV15
d_gene: NA
abundance: NA
j_gene: TRBJ2-1
CDR3nt: TGTACCACCAGCAGAGATCCCACACTCACGGACAATGAGCAGTTCTTC
CDR3aa: CTTSRDPTLTDNEQFF

v_gene: TRBV6-2/TRBV6-3
d_gene: NA
abundance: few
j_gene: TRBJ1-1
CDR3nt: TGTGCCAGCGATTCTTTTCTGAACACTGAAGCTTTCTTT
CDR3aa: CASDSFLNTEAFF

v_gene: TRBV7-6
d_gene: NA
abundance: few
j_gene: TRBJ2-1
CDR3nt: TGTGCCAGCAGCGCGACAGTTTACAATGAGCAGTTCTTC
CDR3aa: CASSATVYNEQFF

v_gene: TRBV7-2
d_gene: NA
abundance: NA
j_gene: TRBJ2-1
CDR3nt: TGTGCCAGCAGCTTATTATTAGCAGGTGAGCAGTTCTTC
CDR3aa: CASSLLLAGEQFF

v_gene: TRBV7-2
d_gene: TRBD1
abundance: many
j_gene: TRBJ1-5
CDR3nt: TGTGCCAGCAGCGCCGGGACAGGCCTCAATCAGCCCCAGCATTTT
CDR3aa: CASSAGTGLNQPQHF

v_gene: TRBV7-8
d_gene: TRBD1
abundance: many
j_gene: TRBJ1-2
CDR3nt: TGTGCCAGCAGCTACAACAGGGGTGGCTACACCTTC
CDR3aa: CASSYNRGGYTF

v_gene: TRBV12-3/TRBV12-4
d_gene: NA
abundance: few
j_gene: TRBJ1-6
CDR3nt: TGTGCCAGCAGTGAACAGGGTAATTCACCCCTCCACTTT
CDR3aa: CASSEQGNSPLHF

v_gene: TRBV7-6
d_gene: TRBD1
abundance: many
j_gene: TRBJ2-1
CDR3nt: TGTGCCAGCAGCTTAGGGACAGGGAGGCAAAGGGATGAGCAGTTCTTC
CDR3aa: CASSLGTGRQRDEQFF

v_gene: TRBV7-3
d_gene: NA
abundance: many
j_gene: TRBJ2-2
CDR3nt: TGTGCCAGCAGCTTATTTTACACTACGAACACCGGGGAGCTGTTTTTT
CDR3aa: CASSLFYTTNTGELFF

v_gene: TRBV6-1
d_gene: NA
abundance: NA
j_gene: TRBJ1-1
CDR3nt: TGTGCCAGCAGTGAAGGAGTGTGGGCTTTCTTT
CDR3aa: CASSEGVWAFF

v_gene: TRBV13
d_gene: NA
abundance: NA
j_gene: TRBJ2-4
CDR3nt: TGTGCCAGCAGCTCCTTCGAGGCCAAAAACATTCAGTACTTC
CDR3aa: CASSSFEAKNIQYF

v_gene: TRBV7-8
d_gene: NA
abundance: many
j_gene: TRBJ2-1
CDR3nt: TGTGCCAGCAGCTTAGTTGGCCTCAGCTCCTACAATGAGCAGTTCTTC
CDR3aa: CASSLVGLSSYNEQFF

v_gene: TRBV7-8
d_gene: TRBD2
abundance: NA
j_gene: TRBJ2-3
CDR3nt: TGTGCCAGCAGCCTGGGAGGGGTCAGCACAGATACGCAGTATTTT
CDR3aa: CASSLGGVSTDTQYF

v_gene: TRBV24-1
d_gene: NA
abundance: few
j_gene: TRBJ2-2
CDR3nt: TGTGCCACCAGTCGGCGGGGGCAGAACACCGGGGAGCTGTTTTTT
CDR3aa: CATSRRGQNTGELFF

v_gene: TRBV30
d_gene: NA
abundance: NA
j_gene: TRBJ1-6
CDR3nt: TGTGCCTGGAGTGTACCCCAGGCGGCGGCATGGGGAGATTCACCCCTCCACTTT
CDR3aa: CAWSVPQAAAWGDSPLHF

v_gene: TRBV19
d_gene: NA
abundance: NA
j_gene: TRBJ2-1
CDR3nt: TGTGCCAGTAGTATAACAGGAATTAATGAGCAGTTCTTC
CDR3aa: CASSITGINEQFF

v_gene: TRBV28
d_gene: NA
abundance: NA
j_gene: TRBJ1-1
CDR3nt: TGTGCCAGCAGTTTGGCCCTGAGGTCGGAAGCTTTCTTT
CDR3aa: CASSLALRSEAFF

v_gene: TRBV28
d_gene: NA
abundance: NA
j_gene: TRBJ1-5
CDR3nt: TGTGCCAGCAGTTTATACAGTAGCAATCAGCCCCAGCATTTT
CDR3aa: CASSLYSSNQPQHF

v_gene: TRBV24-1
d_gene: NA
abundance: few
j_gene: TRBJ2-7
CDR3nt: TGTGCCACCAACCCTGCATACTCCTACGAGCAGTACTTC
CDR3aa: CATNPAYSYEQYF

v_gene: TRBV6-6
d_gene: TRBD1
abundance: few
j_gene: TRBJ1-4
CDR3nt: TGTGCCAGCAGTTACACCGGGACAGCTAATGAAAAACTGTTTTTT
CDR3aa: CASSYTGTANEKLFF

v_gene: TRBV10-1
d_gene: NA
abundance: once
j_gene: TRBJ1-2
CDR3nt: TGCGCCAGCTCAGGGGAGAACAACTATGGCTACACCTTC
CDR3aa: CASSGENNYGYTF

v_gene: TRBV9
d_gene: TRBD1
abundance: NA
j_gene: TRBJ2-5
CDR3nt: TGTGCCAGCAGCGCTCCCCGGGACAGGGGAGAGACCCAGTACTTC
CDR3aa: CASSAPRDRGETQYF

v_gene: TRBV7-9
d_gene: TRBD1
abundance: few
j_gene: TRBJ2-2
CDR3nt: TGTGCCACCAGCTTAGGACAGGGACTCACCGGGGAGCTGTTTTTT
CDR3aa: CATSLGQGLTGELFF

v_gene: TRBV12-3/TRBV12-4
d_gene: TRBD1
abundance: NA
j_gene: TRBJ1-1
CDR3nt: TGTGCCAGCAGTCCCGGGGACAGCGGGGCTTTCTTT
CDR3aa: CASSPGDSGAFF

v_gene: TRBV11-3
d_gene: NA
abundance: NA
j_gene: TRBJ2-3
CDR3nt: TGTGCCAGCAGCTTAGGTAACAGTAGCACAGATACGCAGTATTTT
CDR3aa: CASSLGNSSTDTQYF

v_gene: TRBV20-1
d_gene: TRBD2
abundance: NA
j_gene: TRBJ2-1
CDR3nt: TGCAGTGCTAGTCCGACTAGCGACAATGAGCAGTTCTTC
CDR3aa: CSASPTSDNEQFF

v_gene: TRBV7-6
d_gene: NA
abundance: NA
j_gene: TRBJ2-3
CDR3nt: TGTGCCAGCAGCTCGCCGGGGGTAACATCGGCAGATACGCAGTATTTT
CDR3aa: CASSSPGVTSADTQYF

v_gene: TRBV19
d_gene: TRBD1
abundance: NA
j_gene: TRBJ1-1
CDR3nt: TGTGCCAGTAGTGGAAGGACAGGGGGTACTGAAGCTTTCTTT
CDR3aa: CASSGRTGGTEAFF

v_gene: TRBV7-6
d_gene: NA
abundance: NA
j_gene: TRBJ2-1
CDR3nt: TGTGCCAGCAGCTTAGAGGGCAGGGTTTCCTTC
CDR3aa: CASSLEGRVSF

v_gene: TRBV27
d_gene: NA
abundance: few
j_gene: TRBJ2-7
CDR3nt: TGTGCCAGCGGACTAATGGTCGAGCAGTACTTC
CDR3aa: CASGLMVEQYF

v_gene: TRBV12-3/TRBV12-4
d_gene: NA
abundance: NA
j_gene: TRBJ1-1
CDR3nt: TGTGCCAGCAGCCCCCCAGCTTTCTTT
CDR3aa: CASSPPAFF

v_gene: TRBV28
d_gene: TRBD1
abundance: once
j_gene: TRBJ1-1
CDR3nt: TGTGCCAGCAGTTCTTCCTTCAGGGGGACAGAGTCTGAAGCTTTCTTT
CDR3aa: CASSSSFRGTESEAFF

v_gene: TRBV20-1
d_gene: TRBD1
abundance: few
j_gene: TRBJ1-2
CDR3nt: TGCAGTGCCACAGGGGCCTCCGGAGAAGATGGCTACACCTTC
CDR3aa: CSATGASGEDGYTF

v_gene: TRBV7-6
d_gene: TRBD1
abundance: many
j_gene: TRBJ2-1
CDR3nt: TGTGCCAGCAGCTTCCGGGACAGGGCATCCAATATCGGGTACAATGAGCAGTTCTTC
CDR3aa: CASSFRDRASNIGYNEQFF

v_gene: TRBV5-6
d_gene: TRBD1
abundance: once
j_gene: TRBJ2-4
CDR3nt: TGTGCCAGCAGCTTCGGGACAGGTGGATTAAACATTCAGTACTTC
CDR3aa: CASSFGTGGLNIQYF

v_gene: TRBV4-1
d_gene: TRBD2
abundance: few
j_gene: TRBJ2-2
CDR3nt: TGCGCCAGCAGCCAAAAGGGACTAGCGGTGAACACCGGGGAGCTGTTTTTT
CDR3aa: CASSQKGLAVNTGELFF

v_gene: TRBV28
d_gene: NA
abundance: few
j_gene: TRBJ1-1
CDR3nt: TGTGCCAGCAGTTTTCCATCGACTCTCTGGGACACTGAAGCTTTCTTT
CDR3aa: CASSFPSTLWDTEAFF

v_gene: TRBV2
d_gene: TRBD1
abundance: NA
j_gene: TRBJ2-3
CDR3nt: TGTGCCAGCAGTGAAGCGGACAGGTACACAGATACGCAGTATTTT
CDR3aa: CASSEADRYTDTQYF

v_gene: TRBV4-3
d_gene: NA
abundance: NA
j_gene: TRBJ1-4
CDR3nt: TGCGCCAGCAGCCAAGGAACAGTTCTCGGAGAAAAACTGTTTTTT
CDR3aa: CASSQGTVLGEKLFF

v_gene: TRBV15
d_gene: NA
abundance: NA
j_gene: TRBJ1-4
CDR3nt: TGTGCCACCAGCCCCTGGGGGGGAGGGAGTAACGAAAAACTGTTTTTT
CDR3aa: CATSPWGGGSNEKLFF

v_gene: TRBV7-2
d_gene: NA
abundance: many
j_gene: TRBJ2-3
CDR3nt: TGTGCCAGCAGCTTCCGCCGGGTGAGGGGGGAAACAGATACGCAGTATTTT
CDR3aa: CASSFRRVRGETDTQYF

v_gene: TRBV9
d_gene: TRBD1
abundance: NA
j_gene: TRBJ2-1
CDR3nt: TGTGCCAGCAGGGGGACAGGGCGACAGGATAATGAGCAGTTCTTC
CDR3aa: CASRGTGRQDNEQFF

v_gene: TRBV7-9
d_gene: NA
abundance: few
j_gene: TRBJ1-4
CDR3nt: TGTGCCAGCAGCTCCGTGACGGGGGCGGATGAAAAACTGTTTTTT
CDR3aa: CASSSVTGADEKLFF

v_gene: TRBV6-5
d_gene: NA
abundance: NA
j_gene: TRBJ1-2
CDR3nt: TGTGCCAGCAGTCCCCGGGAAGGAATGACAAATATAGTTGGCTACACCTTC
CDR3aa: CASSPREGMTNIVGYTF

v_gene: TRBV10-2
d_gene: TRBD1
abundance: NA
j_gene: TRBJ1-1
CDR3nt: TGCGCCAGCAGACCGACAGGGCTCTGGGGTGAAGCTTTCTTT
CDR3aa: CASRPTGLWGEAFF

v_gene: TRBV7-9
d_gene: NA
abundance: NA
j_gene: TRBJ1-3
CDR3nt: TGTGCCAGCAGATCGGCCTCCCCTGGAAACACCATATATTTT
CDR3aa: CASRSASPGNTIYF

v_gene: TRBV6-1
d_gene: NA
abundance: NA
j_gene: TRBJ2-5
CDR3nt: TGTGCCAGCAGTGAAATGGAGGGTAGGCAAGAGACCCAGTACTTC
CDR3aa: CASSEMEGRQETQYF

v_gene: TRBV6-2/TRBV6-3
d_gene: NA
abundance: few
j_gene: TRBJ2-5
CDR3nt: TGTGCCAGCAGTTACTCGCGCGTGGAACTAGAGGAGACCCAGTACTTC
CDR3aa: CASSYSRVELEETQYF

v_gene: TRBV12-3/TRBV12-4
d_gene: TRBD1
abundance: few
j_gene: TRBJ2-5
CDR3nt: TGTGCCAGCAGATTTGACCCTTGGGACAGACAAGAGACCCAGTACTTC
CDR3aa: CASRFDPWDRQETQYF

v_gene: TRBV6-1
d_gene: NA
abundance: few
j_gene: TRBJ1-2
CDR3nt: TGTGCCAGCAGGACAGCCTATTGGGGCTACACCTTC
CDR3aa: CASRTAYWGYTF

v_gene: TRBV6-6
d_gene: NA
abundance: few
j_gene: TRBJ2-1
CDR3nt: TGTGCCAGCAGTTACACCGGGACCGGCGCCTACAATGAGCAGTTCTTC
CDR3aa: CASSYTGTGAYNEQFF

v_gene: TRBV7-6
d_gene: TRBD1
abundance: many
j_gene: TRBJ2-5
CDR3nt: TGTGCCAGCAGCTTTAGGACAGGCTACCAAGAGACCCAGTACTTC
CDR3aa: CASSFRTGYQETQYF

v_gene: TRBV4-3
d_gene: NA
abundance: NA
j_gene: TRBJ1-2
CDR3nt: TGCGCCAGCAGCCTCCTAGCTGGGGTTACGGGGCACGGCTATGGCTACACCTTC
CDR3aa: CASSLLAGVTGHGYGYTF